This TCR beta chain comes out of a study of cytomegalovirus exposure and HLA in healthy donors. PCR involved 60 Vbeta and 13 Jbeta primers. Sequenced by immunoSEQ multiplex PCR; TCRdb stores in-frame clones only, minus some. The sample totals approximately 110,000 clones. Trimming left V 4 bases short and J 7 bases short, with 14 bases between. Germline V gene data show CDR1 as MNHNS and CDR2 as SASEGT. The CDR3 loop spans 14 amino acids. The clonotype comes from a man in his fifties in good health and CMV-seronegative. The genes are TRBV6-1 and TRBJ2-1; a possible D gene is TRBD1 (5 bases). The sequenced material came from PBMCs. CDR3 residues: CASSVRQLGNEQFF. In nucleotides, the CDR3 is TGTGCCAGCAGTGTACGACAGCTAGGGAATGAGCAGTTCTTC.